Below, 5 T cell receptor beta chains from the same sample are listed, as sequenced in a study of blood T cell repertoires in COVID-19 (dated by TCRdb to 2020 to 2022). The receptor library was made with the immunoSEQ multiplex PCR assay. This immuneACCESS table, as held by TCRdb, lists in-frame sequences with V and J called but not all clones. Of the missing ones, under half trace to an unresolved V gene in checked studies; the others have no known cause. This sample lists 350,000 or so clones; 90% were detected once. Jointly, the top ten make up 6.5% to 7% of the sample. Sequenced: peripheral blood. The origin of the receptors is a man in his late teens or twenties with active or convalescent COVID-19.

The chain couples TRBV3-1 (or the pseudogene TRBV3-2) to TRBJ1-4; 7 bases are a match to TRBD1. The CDR3 consists of 15 residues. V dropped 2 bases and J dropped 5; count of bases not matched to a gene: 5. Germline V lookup: CDR1 LGHDT, CDR2 YNNKEL (reference sequence). CDR3 protein: CASSQFEGANEKLFF. The CDR3 nucleotides are TGTGCCAGCAGCCAATTTGAGGGGGCGAATGAAAAACTGTTTTTT.

This clone was found once. The chain couples TRBV7-3 to TRBJ1-1, with D possibly matching TRBD1 (6 bases). Germline lookup yields CDR1 SGHTA and CDR2 FQGTGA. V lost 1 base to trimming and J lost 2 bases, with 11 bases between them. This CDR3 has 15 amino acids. CDR3: CASSLIRTANTEAFF. Written as DNA, the CDR3 is TGTGCCAGCAGCTTAATTAGGACAGCAAACACTGAAGCTTTCTTT. The entire variable domain, with the rest obtained from reference TRBV7-3 and TRBJ1-1, is as follows: GAGVSQTPSNKVTEKGKYVELRCDPISGHTALYWYRQSLGQGPEFLIYFQGTGAADDSGLPNDRFFAVRPEGSVSTLKIQRTERGDSAVYLCASSLIRTANTEAFFGQGTRLTVV.

The chain recombines TRBV7-2 with TRBJ1-2, with 10 nucleotides matching TRBD1. From germline, CDR1 is SGHTA and CDR2 FQGNSA. This CDR3 region has 13 residues. J lost 8 bases, V lost 5 bases, and 5 bases had no gene match. Here the CDR3 DNA reads TGTGCCAGCAGCATACGGACAGGGGGAGGCTACACCTTC. Amino acid sequence: CASSIRTGGGYTF.

This rearrangement joins TRBV7-2 to TRBJ1-2; 12 positions agree with TRBD1. V gave up 3 bases and J gave up 4 bases; unmatched junction bases: 3. CDR1 is SGHTA and CDR2 is FQGNSA in the germline V gene. CDR3 size: 15 residues. CDR3 region: CASSFEGQGAYGYTF. The CDR3 DNA sequence: TGTGCCAGCAGCTTTGAGGGACAGGGGGCCTATGGCTACACCTTC.

This clone has only a few counts. Other DNA sequences in the same sample also yield this CDR3. J is TRBJ1-1 and V is TRBV7-9; perhaps TRBD1 as D (5 bases). Trimming cost V 4 bases and J 4 bases, with 10 bases left between them. Per the germline V gene, CDR1 is SEHNR and CDR2 is FQNEAQ (reference sequence). This CDR3 region has 13 residues. CDR3 region: CASSSQGITEAFF. CDR3 coding DNA: TGTGCCAGCAGCTCGCAGGGTATCACTGAAGCTTTCTTT.